Below, 11 T cell receptor beta chains from the same sample are listed, as sequenced in a study of CD8+ T cells in alopecia areata. The treatment: oral pan-JAK inhibitor, 5-10 mg twice daily. Extracted from the samples, RNA was reverse transcribed into cDNA to serve as the sequencing template. Some clones are missing from TCRdb's copy, which holds only in-frame ones; the method was immunoSEQ multiplex PCR. Counted here are 150,000 to 200,000 clones, roughly three fifths occurring once; the ten biggest clones make up about 1.3%. This material consisted of CD4+ T cells sorted from blood, taken at week 49, from a patient treated with tofacitinib. The receptors originated from a human donor with alopecia areata.

This clone was picked up many times. The CDR3 region is CASSPTTGTVEYF. The CDR3 DNA sequence: TGTGCCAGCAGCCCAACCACCGGGACCGTGGAGTATTTT. The chain is built from TRBV7-2 and TRBJ2-3, with D perhaps being TRBD1 or TRBD2 (5 bases each). The CDR3 length is 13 residues. V gave up 5 bases and J gave up 13 bases, with 19 bases separating them. Looked up from germline, CDR1 is SGHTA and CDR2 is FQGNSA.

This chain uses TRBV7-2 with TRBJ2-7; tentative D call: TRBD1 (5 bases). This CDR3 spans 18 amino acids. The V end was cut by 2 bases, the J end by 3 bases, with 23 bases between. Germline CDR1 is SGHTA and CDR2 is FQGNSA. CDR3 sequence reads: CASSLTGPTGSFVYEQYF. The CDR3 DNA follows: TGTGCCAGCAGCTTAACAGGCCCCACCGGGTCTTTCGTCTACGAGCAGTACTTC. The full variable domain, its missing parts supplied by reference TRBV7-2 and TRBJ2-7, is GAGVSQSPSNKVTEKGKDVELRCDPISGHTALYWYRQSLGQGLEFLIYFQGNSAPDKSGLPSDRFSAERTGGSVSTLTIQRTQQEDSAVYLCASSLTGPTGSFVYEQYFGPGTRLTVT.

This clone was picked up a small number of times. The V and J genes are TRBV7-9 and TRBJ2-3; no firm D call. This CDR3 has 12 residues. Germline loops: CDR1 SEHNR, CDR2 FQNEAQ (reference sequence). Trimming cost V 5 bases and J 4 bases, with 7 bases left between them. The CDR3 is CASSRVPDTQYF. CDR3 coding DNA: TGTGCCAGCAGCCGCGTCCCAGATACGCAGTATTTT.

This clone was detected a few times. The chain carries TRBV14 and TRBJ2-1; TRBD2 is a possible D gene (6 bases). The CDR3 covers 13 residues. Trimming left V 4 bases short and J 5 bases short, with 9 bases between. The germline gives CDR1 SGHDN, CDR2 FVKESK. The CDR3 loop is CASSLRRDNEQFF. CDR3 coding DNA: TGTGCCAGCAGCCTACGGAGGGACAATGAGCAGTTCTTC.

This rearrangement joins TRBV11-2 to TRBJ2-3; D gene ambiguous. Looked up from germline, CDR1 is SGHAT and CDR2 is FQNNGV. This CDR3 has 17 amino acids. The V end was cut by 1 base, the J end by 1 base, with 15 bases between. The CDR3 DNA reads as TGTGCCAGCAGCTTAGGGGTGGACGGTACCGGCACAGATACGCAGTATTTT. Amino acid sequence: CASSLGVDGTGTDTQYF.

V gene TRBV27 combines with J gene TRBJ2-5; 8 bases are shared with TRBD1. The J segment lost 6 bases and the V segment lost 6 bases, leaving 9 bases of the junction unmatched. The germline CDR1 and CDR2 sequences are MNHEY and SMNVEV (reference sequence). This CDR3 spans 14 amino acids. Here the CDR3 DNA reads TGTGCCAGCAGGGCCCAGGGGGCTGGTAAGACCCAGTACTTC. Translation gives CASRAQGAGKTQYF.

V is TRBV27 and J is TRBJ1-6; tentative D call: TRBD1 (5 bases). From germline, CDR1 is MNHEY and CDR2 SMNVEV (reference sequence). The CDR3 has 16 residues. Trimming cost V 0 bases and J 9 bases, with 15 bases left between them. DNA for the CDR3: TGTGCCAGCAGTTTATCCCCGACAGTGGGTCGTTCACCCCTCCACTTT. Translating it yields CASSLSPTVGRSPLHF.

V usage is TRBV30 and J usage is TRBJ2-1; a possible D gene is TRBD1 (5 bases). Per germline, CDR1 GTSNPN and CDR2 SVGIG (reference sequence). Trimming took off 4 bases at V and 7 bases at J, with 14 bases between the two ends. The CDR3 is 13 amino acids. CDR3 sequence: CAWNRNRQNEQFF. The CDR3 DNA follows: TGTGCCTGGAACCGGAACAGGCAAAATGAGCAGTTCTTC. Together with reference TRBV30 and TRBJ2-1, the CDR3 gives the full variable domain: SQTIHQWPATLVQPVGSPLSLECTVEGTSNPNLYWYRQAAGRGLQLLFYSVGIGQISSEVPQNLSASRPQDRQFILSSKKLLLSDSGFYLCAWNRNRQNEQFFGPGTRLTVL.

The chain uses TRBV9 and TRBJ1-3, with unresolved D. This CDR3 comprises 12 residues. Trimming stripped 4 bases from V and 0 bases from J, with 2 bases between. CDR1 and CDR2 from the germline V gene are SGDLS and YYNGEE. CDR3 in amino acids: CASSTSGNTIYF. The CDR3 DNA reads TGTGCCAGCAGCACCTCTGGAAACACCATATATTTT.

This clone was seen a handful of times. The chain joins TRBV10-2 to TRBJ1-5, with no clear D. The ends were cut back, 3 bases at V and 5 bases at J, with 8 bases in the middle. The CDR3 has 13 residues. Per the germline V gene, CDR1 is WSHSY and CDR2 is SAAADI. The CDR3 DNA reads TGCGCCAGCAGTGATCGCGTGGATCAGCCCCAGCATTTT. Amino acid sequence: CASSDRVDQPQHF.

A few counts support this clone. The chain has TRBV5-5 and TRBJ1-1; D is ambiguous. Germline CDR1 is SGHKS and CDR2 is YYEKEE (reference sequence). CDR3 length equals 17 residues. The germline V and J ends were trimmed by 0 bases and 0 bases, with 15 bases remaining between them. The CDR3 bases are TGTGCCAGCAGCTTGGGGCAGAGTACAATTATGAACACTGAAGCTTTCTTT. Translation gives CASSLGQSTIMNTEAFF.